This T cell receptor beta chain came from a study of shared clonotypes between healthy human individuals. Study overall: Ranging from 18 to 49 in age, donors were a couple of women and three men.

Data came from immunoSEQ multiplex PCR; TCRdb stores just in-frame clones and leaves some out. This repertoire shows under 2.5 million clones, around 90% found once; its top ten account for 0.3% to 0.4%. The receptor's source is a man aged 18 to 29 in good health. Some clones in this sample may be carry-over from other donors' samples. Sequenced material: naive CD4+ T cells from PBMCs. Stated subset: CD45RA+ positively selected.

The CDR3 bases are TGTGCCTGGAGTGTCGGGGGACAGCAGTTCTTC. Protein: CAWSVGGQQFF. The rearrangement uses TRBV30 and TRBJ2-1; D is possibly TRBD2 (6 bases). V dropped 0 bases and J dropped 11 bases, with 8 bases sitting between them. The CDR3 extends over 11 amino acids. In germline, CDR1 is GTSNPN, CDR2 SVGIG (reference sequence).